The T cell receptor beta chain described here comes from a study of blood T cells in healthy people across ages. Study findings and constraints: Unsorted PBMC material precluded a definitive naive versus antigen-experienced comparison.

Next came a second PCR, run for about 7 to 12 cycles, which used a sample-barcoded 5' primer along with a J-beta primer mix. TCRdb re-called the 5' RACE reads through MiXCR, storing one row per CDR3 protein. The table lists roughly 900,000 distinct CDR3 sequences, about 48% of them singletons. CDR1 is LGHNA and CDR2 is YSLEER in the germline V gene. This CDR3 contains 16 residues. The V end lost 4 bases, the J end lost 2 bases, and 16 bases lay between the germline ends. To note about this clonotype: Its antigen is unknown.

Sequencing was done on a sample of blood. The sequence derives from a man aged 25 to 45 in good health. This rearrangement joins TRBV4-3 to TRBJ2-3; D is perhaps TRBD2 (6 bases). CDR3 sequence reads: CASSPEGRGLTDTQYF. DNA of the CDR3: TGCGCCAGCAGCCCGGAGGGGCGGGGACTCACAGATACGCAGTATTTT.